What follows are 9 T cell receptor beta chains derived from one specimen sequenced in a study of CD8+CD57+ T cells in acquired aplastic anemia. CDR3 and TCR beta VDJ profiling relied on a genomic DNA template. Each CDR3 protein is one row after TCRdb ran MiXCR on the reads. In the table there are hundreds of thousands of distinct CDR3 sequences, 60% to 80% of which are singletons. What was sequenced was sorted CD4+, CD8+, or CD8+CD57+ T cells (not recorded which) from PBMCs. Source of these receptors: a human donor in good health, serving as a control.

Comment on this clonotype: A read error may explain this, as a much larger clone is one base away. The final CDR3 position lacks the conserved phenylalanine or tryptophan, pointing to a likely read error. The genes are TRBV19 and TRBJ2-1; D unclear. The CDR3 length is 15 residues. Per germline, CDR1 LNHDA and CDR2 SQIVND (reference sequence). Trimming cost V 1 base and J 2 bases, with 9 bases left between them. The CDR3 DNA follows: TGTGCCAGTAGTATAGGGCAGGTGGCCTACAATGAGCAGTTCCTC. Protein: CASSIGQVAYNEQFL.

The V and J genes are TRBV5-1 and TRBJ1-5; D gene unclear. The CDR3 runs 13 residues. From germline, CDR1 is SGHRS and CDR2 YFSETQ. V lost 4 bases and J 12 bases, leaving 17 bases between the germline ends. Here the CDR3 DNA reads TGCGCCAGCAGCCCCTCTATGGGAACGGGCCAGCATTTT. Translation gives CASSPSMGTGQHF.

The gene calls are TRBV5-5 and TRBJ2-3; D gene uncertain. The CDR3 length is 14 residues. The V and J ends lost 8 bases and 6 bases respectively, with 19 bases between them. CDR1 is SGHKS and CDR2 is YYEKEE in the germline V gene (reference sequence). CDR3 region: CASSKVRQVDTQYF. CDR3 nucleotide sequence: TGTGCCAGTAGCAAGGTACGGCAGGTGGATACGCAGTATTTT.

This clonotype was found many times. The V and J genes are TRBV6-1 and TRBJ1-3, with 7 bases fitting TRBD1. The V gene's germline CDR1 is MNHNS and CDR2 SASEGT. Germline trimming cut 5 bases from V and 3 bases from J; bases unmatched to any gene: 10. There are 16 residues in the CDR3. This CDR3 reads CASSLPPTGDGNTIYF. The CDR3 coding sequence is TGTGCCAGCAGTTTACCCCCCACAGGGGATGGAAACACCATATATTTT.

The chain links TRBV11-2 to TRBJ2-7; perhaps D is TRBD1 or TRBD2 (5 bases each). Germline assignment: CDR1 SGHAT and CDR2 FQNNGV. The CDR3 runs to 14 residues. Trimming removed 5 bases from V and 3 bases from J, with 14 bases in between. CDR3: CASSTRDRSYEQYF. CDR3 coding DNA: TGTGCCAGCAGCACCAGGGACCGAAGCTACGAGCAGTACTTC.

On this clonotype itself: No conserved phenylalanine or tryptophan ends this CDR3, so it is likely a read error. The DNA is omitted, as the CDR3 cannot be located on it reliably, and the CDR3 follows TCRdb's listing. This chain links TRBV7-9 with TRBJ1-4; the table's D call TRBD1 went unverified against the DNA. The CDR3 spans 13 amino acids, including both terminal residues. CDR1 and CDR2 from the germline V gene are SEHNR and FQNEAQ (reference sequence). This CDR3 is CASTREGYEQYFG.

The CDR3 DNA reads as TGTGCCAGCAGCGTACGCGCTGGTAGCTATGAGCAGTATTTT. Its protein product is CASSVRAGSYEQYF. The rearrangement joins TRBV7-2 to TRBJ2-3; no clear D. The CDR3 sequence is 14 residues long. Germline V CDR1 and CDR2: SGHTA, FQGNSA. Trimming took 5 bases from V and 11 from J, leaving 20 bases between them.

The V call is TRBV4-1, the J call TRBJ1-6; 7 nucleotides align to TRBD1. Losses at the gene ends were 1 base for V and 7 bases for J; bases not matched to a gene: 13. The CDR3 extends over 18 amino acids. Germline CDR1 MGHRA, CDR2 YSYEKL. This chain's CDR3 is CASSQGIPLQGNNSPLHF. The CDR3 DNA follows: TGCGCCAGCAGCCAAGGAATTCCACTACAGGGGAACAATTCACCCCTCCACTTT.

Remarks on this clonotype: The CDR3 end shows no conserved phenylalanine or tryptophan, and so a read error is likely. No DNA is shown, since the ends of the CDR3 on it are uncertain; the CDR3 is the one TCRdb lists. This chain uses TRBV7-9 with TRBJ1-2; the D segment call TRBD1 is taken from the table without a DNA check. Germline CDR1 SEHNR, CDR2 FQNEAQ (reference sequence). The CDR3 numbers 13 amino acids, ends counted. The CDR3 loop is CASSLGMTGSEQY.